These T cell receptor beta chains were read from a single sample in a study of T cell repertoires in cytomegalovirus infection. Using its own MiXCR run on the reads, TCRdb lists one record per CDR3 protein. This sample carries about 500,000 distinct CDR3 sequences, about 33% of them seen once, and the ten largest clones take about a sixth. The antigens of these receptors remain unknown. The source was cultured PBMCs, collected from culture after CMV antigen stimulation. These receptors came from a human donor in good health (CMV status not recorded). Some clones in this sample may be carry-over from other donors' samples. Each CDR3 is given with its conserved first and last residue. A D gene is named only where the DNA matches it firmly. Clone sizes are given selectively: once, few, many, or a class where the clone is expanded.

V gene	clone size	D gene	J gene	CDR3 DNA	CDR3 protein
TRBV4-2	few	TRBD1	TRBJ1-2	TGTGCCAGCAGCCAAGCGACGGGACAGGGACCGATTGGCTACACCTTC	CASSQATGQGPIGYTF
TRBV6-5	once	TRBD2	TRBJ2-1	TGTGCCAGCAGAGAGAGCGGGGTCAGAGAGCAGTTCTTC	CASRESGVREQFF
TRBV29-1	.	TRBD1	TRBJ1-1	TGCAGCGTTGAAACAGGGGTCGCTTTCTTT	CSVETGVAFF
TRBV9	.	TRBD2	TRBJ2-1	TGTGCCAGCAGCGAGAGCGGGAGTCCCTACAATGAGCAGTTCTTC	CASSESGSPYNEQFF
TRBV19	.	.	TRBJ1-1	TGTGCCAGCGCAATAAACTCCCCGGTGGACACTGAAGCTTTCTTT	CASAINSPVDTEAFF
TRBV7-6	few	TRBD1	TRBJ2-3	TGTGCCAGCAGCCCCCAGGGGGAGATCGCAGATACGCAGTATTTT	CASSPQGEIADTQYF
TRBV7-2	few	.	TRBJ1-5	TGTGCCAGCAGCTGGCGGATAAATCAGCCCCAGCATTTT	CASSWRINQPQHF
TRBV19	few	.	TRBJ1-1	TGTGCCAGTAGTATCCGGCTTGACACTGAAGCTTTCTTT	CASSIRLDTEAFF
TRBV3-1	few	TRBD2	TRBJ2-1	TGTGCCAGCAGCCAAGAGGTCGGGCTAGCGGCCTACAATGAGCAGTTCTTC	CASSQEVGLAAYNEQFF
TRBV3-1	.	.	TRBJ2-4	TGTGCCAGCAGCCAAGGGCTCCGGGGAGCCAAAAACATTCAGTACTTC	CASSQGLRGAKNIQYF
TRBV6-1	many	TRBD1	TRBJ1-5	TGTGCCAGCAGAGCCCTACAGGGGTATAGCAATCAGCCCCAGCATTTT	CASRALQGYSNQPQHF
TRBV6-7	.	TRBD2	TRBJ2-7	TGTGCCAGCAGCCAGCAGCGGGGGTCGAACTACGAGCAGTACTTC	CASSQQRGSNYEQYF
TRBV7-2	few	.	TRBJ2-7	TGTGCCAGCAGCCCCCGGCCGACCTCCTACGAGCAGTACTTC	CASSPRPTSYEQYF
TRBV9	.	.	TRBJ2-4	TGTGCCAGCAGCGTAGTCGAGGGAAACATTCAGTACTTC	CASSVVEGNIQYF
TRBV7-8	many	TRBD1	TRBJ2-3	TGTGCCAGCAGCATTAGCCAGGGGGCCGCATATACGCAGTATTTT	CASSISQGAAYTQYF
TRBV19	once	TRBD1	TRBJ2-7	TGTGCCAGTAGTATACCGGGACAGGGCTCCTACGAGCAGTACTTC	CASSIPGQGSYEQYF
TRBV2	.	.	TRBJ1-2	TGTGCCAGCAGTGAATATCGGGTCAGTGTTGCGGTCTATGGCTACACCTTC	CASSEYRVSVAVYGYTF
TRBV7-2	few	.	TRBJ2-5	TGTGCCAGCAACCCCTGGCGGCAGGGCGAGACCCAGTACTTC	CASNPWRQGETQYF
TRBV9	.	.	TRBJ2-2	TGTGCCGGGAGCGGGACACACACCGGGGAGCTGTTTTTT	CAGSGTHTGELFF
TRBV20-1	.	.	TRBJ2-1	TGCAGTGCCAACTCCCGAGGCTACAATGAGCAGTTCTTC	CSANSRGYNEQFF
TRBV11-2	many	.	TRBJ2-3	TGTGCCAGCAGCCCCACCCGTACTAGAGGAGGCACGGATACGCAGTATTTT	CASSPTRTRGGTDTQYF